These T cell receptor beta chains were read from a single sample in a study of shared T cell receptors in the human thymus. Produced via immunoSEQ multiplex PCR; TCRdb's table is partial and in-frame only. Of about 660,000 clones in the sample, roughly 90% are singletons; the top ten hold 0.0095% to 0.011%. These data also featured in a second study, about human thymus T cells.

The source material was thymocytes. The source is a boy younger than two with a congenital heart defect. CDR3s include the opening cysteine and the closing phenylalanine or tryptophan. A D gene is named only where the DNA matches it firmly. A row's size may be missing; if present it is once, few, many or a size class.

TRBJ1-1	TRBV10-3	.	.	TGTGCCATCAGGGACGGGGACACTGAAGCTTTCTTT	CAIRDGDTEAFF
TRBJ2-3	TRBV4-3	.	.	TGCGCCAGCAGCCAAGAGGGTCTCCGCGGGAACCACGGTACGCAGTATTTT	CASSQEGLRGNHGTQYF
TRBJ2-1	TRBV29-1	.	TRBD1	TGCAGCGTTACCTTCTATTCCGGACAGGGAGGAAATGAGCAGTTCTTC	CSVTFYSGQGGNEQFF
TRBJ2-7	TRBV15	.	.	TGTGCCACCAGCAGAGCAGGACGGGAGTGGTGCTACGAGCAGTACTTC	CATSRAGREWCYEQYF
TRBJ2-3	TRBV5-6	.	.	TGTGCCAGCAGCCCCCCGGGCAGGGCTACGCCACCAGATACGCAGTATTTT	CASSPPGRATPPDTQYF
TRBJ1-5	TRBV7-8	.	.	TGTGCCAGCAGCTTAGTGGGGGGACCTGACTTGGGGCTGAACAATCAGCCCCAGCATTTT	CASSLVGGPDLGLNNQPQHF
TRBJ2-1	TRBV6-5	.	TRBD1	TGTGCCAGCAGTTCAACCGGGACAGGGGTGGATGAGCAGTTCTTC	CASSSTGTGVDEQFF
TRBJ2-7	TRBV28	.	TRBD1	TGTGCCAGCAGTCCCTATGGGGGGACAGGGGGCGAGCAGTACTTC	CASSPYGGTGGEQYF
TRBJ2-3	TRBV9	.	TRBD2	TGTGCCAGCAGCGTAGCTAGCGGAGTTAGCACAGATACGCAGTATTTT	CASSVASGVSTDTQYF
TRBJ1-1	TRBV9	.	.	TGTGCCAGCAGCGTAACGGGGGGGGACACTGAAGCTTTCTTT	CASSVTGGDTEAFF
TRBJ2-1	TRBV5-1	.	.	TGCGCCAGCAGCTTGGTCGGGGGCGGGGGTGAGCAGTTCTTC	CASSLVGGGGEQFF
TRBJ2-7	TRBV11-2	.	TRBD2	TGTGCCAGCAGCTTTACCCCCCGGCGGAGCGGGAATACTTACGAGCAGTACTTC	CASSFTPRRSGNTYEQYF
TRBJ2-1	TRBV19	.	TRBD2	TGTGCCAGTAGTACCCGACTAGCGGGAGTGTTCATCCATGAGCAGTTCTTC	CASSTRLAGVFIHEQFF
TRBJ2-2	TRBV4-3	once	.	TGCGCCAGCAGCCAAGAACGGAGGGAGTACACCGGGGAGCTGTTTTTT	CASSQERREYTGELFF
TRBJ2-7	TRBV7-2	.	.	TGTGCCAGCAGCTTAGGTGGGCCTCCCTACGAGCAGTACTTC	CASSLGGPPYEQYF
TRBJ2-7	TRBV11-3	.	.	TGTGCCAGCAGCTTAGATGGTCCAGGGCCCTACGAGCAGTACTTC	CASSLDGPGPYEQYF
TRBJ2-1	TRBV7-2	once	TRBD2	TGTGCCAGCAGCCCCACTAGCGGGAACCCCTCCTACAATGAGCAGTTCTTC	CASSPTSGNPSYNEQFF
TRBJ2-7	TRBV11-2	.	TRBD1	TGTGCCAGCAGCTTAGTAAGGGACAGCTCCTACGAGCAGTACTTC	CASSLVRDSSYEQYF